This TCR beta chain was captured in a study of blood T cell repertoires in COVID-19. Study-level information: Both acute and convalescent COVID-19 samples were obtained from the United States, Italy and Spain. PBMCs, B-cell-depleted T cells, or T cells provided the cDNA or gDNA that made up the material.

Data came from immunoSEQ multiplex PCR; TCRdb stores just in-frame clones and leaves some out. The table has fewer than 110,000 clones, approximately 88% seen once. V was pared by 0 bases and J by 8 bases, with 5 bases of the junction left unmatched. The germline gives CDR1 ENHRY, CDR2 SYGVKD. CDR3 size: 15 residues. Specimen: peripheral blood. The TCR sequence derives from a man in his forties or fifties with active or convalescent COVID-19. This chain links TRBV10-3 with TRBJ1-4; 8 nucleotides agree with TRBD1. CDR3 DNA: TGTGCCATCAGTGAGTCAGGACAGGGTAGGGAAAAACTGTTTTTT. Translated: CAISESGQGREKLFF.